These 5 T cell receptor beta chains originate from one sample sequenced in a study of beta chain features in type 1 diabetes. Expressed TCRB transcripts were sequenced because the entire RNA isolate underwent reverse transcription. Clones were sequenced by immunoSEQ multiplex PCR, and TCRdb holds only the in-frame ones, with some missing. The table includes some 700,000 clones, 13% detected once. These TCRs' antigens remain unknown. Study-level points and caveats: TCRB CDR3 length was moderately but significantly reduced in all four CD4+ subsets of Type 1 diabetes patients.

Sample: naive CD4+ T cells from blood. The origin of the receptors is a young man with type 1 diabetes.

This clone was recorded a few times. J is TRBJ1-2 and V is TRBV9; D gene ambiguous. The germline CDR1 and CDR2 sequences are SGDLS and YYNGEE. With 0 bases removed from V and 0 bases from J, the gap between germline ends came to 9 bases. The CDR3 runs to 15 residues. CDR3 DNA: TGTGCCAGCAGCGTAGTGTCAGGAGCTAACTATGGCTACACCTTC. This translates into CASSVVSGANYGYTF.

This clone was detected only a few times. The V and J genes are TRBV30 and TRBJ1-5; D uncertain. V was shortened by 1 base and J by 2 bases, with 18 bases between the two germline ends. The CDR3 consists of 17 residues. CDR1 and CDR2 (germline): GTSNPN, SVGIG (reference sequence). The CDR3 DNA is TGTGCCTGGAGTGCCGAAAAGGCGGGAAGCGGCAATCAGCCCCAGCATTTT. Its protein product is CAWSAEKAGSGNQPQHF.

The chain recombines TRBV27 with TRBJ1-2, with a tentative D call TRBD1 (6 bases). The CDR3 length is 15 residues. V lost 6 bases and J lost 0, with 14 bases in between. Germline loops: CDR1 MNHEY, CDR2 SMNVEV (reference sequence). The CDR3 coding sequence is TGTGCCAGCAGCCTATACGGGGGCACTAACTATGGCTACACCTTC. Its translation is CASSLYGGTNYGYTF.

This clone was counted between two and nine times. The chain uses TRBV7-8 and TRBJ2-5; 11 bases align to TRBD2. The CDR3 has 17 residues. J lost 4 bases, V lost 1 base, and 8 bases had no gene match. Germline assignment: CDR1 SGHVS and CDR2 FQNEAQ. CDR3 nucleotides: TGTGCCAGCAGCTTAGGAGGTAGCGGGGGGGTCGGAGAGACCCAGTACTTC. Protein product: CASSLGGSGGVGETQYF.

The chain couples TRBV6-4 to TRBJ2-3; the match to TRBD2 covers 8 bases. The CDR3 loop spans 15 amino acids. Germline V gene sequence: CDR1 MRHNA, CDR2 SNTAGT. The V segment lost 5 bases and the J segment 0 bases; nucleotides outside the gene matches: 4. CDR3 DNA: TGTGCCAGCAGTCGGACTAGCAGAAGCACAGATACGCAGTATTTT. It is translated as CASSRTSRSTDTQYF.